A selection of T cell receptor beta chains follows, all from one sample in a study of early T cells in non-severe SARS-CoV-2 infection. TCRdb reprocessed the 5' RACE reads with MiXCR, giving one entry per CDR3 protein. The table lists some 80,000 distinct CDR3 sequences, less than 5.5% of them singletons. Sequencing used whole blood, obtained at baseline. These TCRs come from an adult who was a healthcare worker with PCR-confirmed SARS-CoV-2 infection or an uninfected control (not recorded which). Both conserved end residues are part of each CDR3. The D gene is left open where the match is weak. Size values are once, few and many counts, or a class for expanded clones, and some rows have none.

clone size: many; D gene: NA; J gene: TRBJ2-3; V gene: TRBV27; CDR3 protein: CASSPGLLSTDTQYF; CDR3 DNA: TGTGCCAGCAGTCCCGGACTATTGAGCACAGATACGCAGTATTTT
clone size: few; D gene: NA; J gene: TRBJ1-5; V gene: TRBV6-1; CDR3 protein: CASSGDQPQHF; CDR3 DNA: TGTGCCAGCAGTGGAGATCAGCCCCAGCATTTT
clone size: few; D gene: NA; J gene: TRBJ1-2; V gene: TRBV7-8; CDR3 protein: CASSLDSRGTGYGYTF; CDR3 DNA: TGTGCCAGCAGCTTAGATTCCCGGGGTACGGGCTATGGCTACACCTTC
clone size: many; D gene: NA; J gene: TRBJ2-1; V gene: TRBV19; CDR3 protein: CASTLDWPEAYNEQFF; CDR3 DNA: TGTGCCAGTACCCTGGATTGGCCAGAGGCCTACAATGAGCAGTTCTTC
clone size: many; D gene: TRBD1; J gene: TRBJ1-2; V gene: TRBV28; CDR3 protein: CASRPYRQGANYGYTF; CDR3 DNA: TGTGCCAGCAGACCATACCGACAGGGGGCGAACTATGGCTACACCTTC
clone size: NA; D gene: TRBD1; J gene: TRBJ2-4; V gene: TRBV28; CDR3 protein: CASRTQTGGYKNIQYF; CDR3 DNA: TGTGCCAGCAGGACCCAGACAGGGGGTTACAAAAACATTCAGTACTTC
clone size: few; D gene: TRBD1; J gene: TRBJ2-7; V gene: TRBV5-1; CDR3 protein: CASSTGTVFGDEQYF; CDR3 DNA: TGCGCCAGCAGCACGGGGACAGTTTTCGGGGACGAGCAGTACTTC
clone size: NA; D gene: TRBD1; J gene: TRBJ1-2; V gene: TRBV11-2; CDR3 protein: CASSPGTGGGYTF; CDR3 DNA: TGTGCCAGCAGCCCCGGGACAGGGGGTGGCTACACCTTC
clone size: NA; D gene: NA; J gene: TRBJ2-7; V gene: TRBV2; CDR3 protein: CASSVLEPYEQYF; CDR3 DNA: TGTGCCAGCAGTGTTTTGGAACCCTACGAGCAGTACTTC
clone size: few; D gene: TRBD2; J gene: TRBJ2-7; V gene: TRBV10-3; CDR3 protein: CAISESTSGNYEQYF; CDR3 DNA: TGTGCCATCAGTGAGTCGACTAGCGGGAACTACGAGCAGTACTTC
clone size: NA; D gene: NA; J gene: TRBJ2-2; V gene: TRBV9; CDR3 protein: CASSPRTPDTGELFF; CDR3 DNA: TGTGCCAGCAGCCCGAGGACTCCAGACACCGGGGAGCTGTTTTTT
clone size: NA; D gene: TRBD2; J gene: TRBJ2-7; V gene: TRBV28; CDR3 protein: CASGTSGNYEQYF; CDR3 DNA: TGTGCCAGCGGAACTAGCGGAAACTACGAGCAGTACTTC
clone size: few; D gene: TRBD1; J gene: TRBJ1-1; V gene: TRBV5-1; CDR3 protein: CASSLARGDREVFF; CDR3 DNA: TGCGCCAGCAGCCTTGCGCGCGGGGACAGAGAAGTTTTCTTT
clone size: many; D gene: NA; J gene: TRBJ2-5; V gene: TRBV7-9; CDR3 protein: CASSLALLAQETQYF; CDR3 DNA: TGTGCCAGCAGCTTAGCGCTCTTGGCCCAAGAGACCCAGTACTTC
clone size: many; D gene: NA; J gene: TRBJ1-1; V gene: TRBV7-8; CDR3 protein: CASSLAGGPITEAFF; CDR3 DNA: TGTGCCAGCAGCTTAGCGGGTGGACCGATCACTGAAGCTTTCTTT
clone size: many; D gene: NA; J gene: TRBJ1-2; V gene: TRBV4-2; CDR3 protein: CASSQAVGVNYGYTF; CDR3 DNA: TGTGCCAGCAGCCAAGCGGTCGGAGTGAACTATGGCTACACCTTC
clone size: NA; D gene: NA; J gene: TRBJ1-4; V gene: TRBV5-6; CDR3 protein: CASSFSSQAGRDEKLFF; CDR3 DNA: TGTGCCAGCAGCTTTAGTTCGCAGGCAGGCCGGGACGAAAAACTGTTTTTT
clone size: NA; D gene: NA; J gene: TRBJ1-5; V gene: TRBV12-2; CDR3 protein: CASRLAGVSNQPQHF; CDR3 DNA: TGTGCAAGTCGCTTAGCGGGCGTTAGCAATCAGCCCCAGCATTTT
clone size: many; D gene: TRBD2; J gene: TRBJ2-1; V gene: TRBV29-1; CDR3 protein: CSVEDGTSGSGEQFF; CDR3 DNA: TGCAGCGTTGAAGACGGGACTAGCGGGAGTGGTGAGCAGTTCTTC
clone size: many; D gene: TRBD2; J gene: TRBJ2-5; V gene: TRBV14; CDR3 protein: CASTLAGAPETQYF; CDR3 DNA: TGTGCCAGCACCCTAGCGGGAGCCCCAGAGACCCAGTACTTC
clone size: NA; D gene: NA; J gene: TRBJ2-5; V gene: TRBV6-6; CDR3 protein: CASSYSYTAVQETQYF; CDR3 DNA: TGTGCCAGCAGTTACTCGTATACCGCGGTCCAAGAGACCCAGTACTTC
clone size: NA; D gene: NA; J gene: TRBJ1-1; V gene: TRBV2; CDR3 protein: CASSVSTARAFF; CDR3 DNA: TGTGCCAGCAGTGTATCGACAGCCCGGGCTTTCTTT
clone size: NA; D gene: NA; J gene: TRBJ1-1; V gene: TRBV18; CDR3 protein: CASSPWESIEAFF; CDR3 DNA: TGTGCCAGCTCACCGTGGGAGTCAATCGAGGCTTTCTTT
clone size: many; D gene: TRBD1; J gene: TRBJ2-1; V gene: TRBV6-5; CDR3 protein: CASSYSPWDSAYNEQFF; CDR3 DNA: TGTGCCAGCAGTTACTCCCCCTGGGACAGCGCCTACAATGAGCAGTTCTTC
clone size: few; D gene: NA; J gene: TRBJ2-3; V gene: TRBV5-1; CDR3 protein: CASSLEVWEDTQYF; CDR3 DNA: TGCGCCAGCAGCTTGGAGGTGTGGGAAGATACGCAGTATTTT
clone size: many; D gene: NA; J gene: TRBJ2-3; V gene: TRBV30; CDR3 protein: CAWSAKSYTDTQYF; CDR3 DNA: TGTGCCTGGAGTGCCAAAAGCTACACAGATACGCAGTATTTT
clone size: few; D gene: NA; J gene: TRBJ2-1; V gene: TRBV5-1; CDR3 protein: CASSRTRDYEQFF; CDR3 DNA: TGCGCCAGCAGCCGGACCCGGGACTATGAGCAGTTCTTC
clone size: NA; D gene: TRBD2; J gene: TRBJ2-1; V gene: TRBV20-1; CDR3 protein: CSAREIKTSGVYNEQFF; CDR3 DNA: TGCAGTGCTAGAGAGATTAAGACTAGCGGAGTTTACAATGAGCAGTTCTTC
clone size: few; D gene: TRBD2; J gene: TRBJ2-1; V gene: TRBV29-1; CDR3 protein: CSGSLAWEQFF; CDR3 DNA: TGCAGCGGGTCACTAGCGTGGGAGCAGTTCTTC
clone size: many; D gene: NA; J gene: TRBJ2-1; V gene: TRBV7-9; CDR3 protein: CATDNEQFF; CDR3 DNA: TGTGCCACAGACAATGAGCAGTTCTTC
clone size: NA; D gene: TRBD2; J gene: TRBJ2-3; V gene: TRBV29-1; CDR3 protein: CSAMGLAGPKHITDTQYF; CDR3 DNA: TGCAGCGCAATGGGACTAGCGGGACCCAAACATATCACAGATACGCAGTATTTT
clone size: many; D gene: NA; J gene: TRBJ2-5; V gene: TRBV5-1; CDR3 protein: CASSLGQGGTTQTQYF; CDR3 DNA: TGCGCCAGCAGCTTGGGACAGGGAGGGACAACGCAGACCCAGTACTTC
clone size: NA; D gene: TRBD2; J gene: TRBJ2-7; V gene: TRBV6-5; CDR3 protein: CASSYGLAGGYYEQYF; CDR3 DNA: TGTGCCAGCAGTTACGGGCTAGCGGGAGGGTACTACGAGCAGTACTTC
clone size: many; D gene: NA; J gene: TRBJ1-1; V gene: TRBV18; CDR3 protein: CASSPITGLTEAFF; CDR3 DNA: TGTGCCAGCTCACCAATTACGGGGCTCACTGAAGCTTTCTTT
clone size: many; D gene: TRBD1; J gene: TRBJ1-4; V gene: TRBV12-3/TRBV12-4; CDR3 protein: CASSLRQGVTRSANEKLFF; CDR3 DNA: TGTGCCAGCAGTTTACGACAGGGGGTTACACGTTCCGCTAATGAAAAACTGTTTTTT
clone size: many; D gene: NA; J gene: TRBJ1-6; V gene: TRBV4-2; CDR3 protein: CASSQERGLVSPLHF; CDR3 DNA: TGTGCCAGCAGCCAAGAAAGGGGGTTGGTTTCACCCCTCCACTTT
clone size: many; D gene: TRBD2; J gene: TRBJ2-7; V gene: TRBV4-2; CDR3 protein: CASSQTLAGYEQYF; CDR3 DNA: TGTGCCAGCAGCCAAACCCTAGCGGGGTACGAGCAGTACTTC
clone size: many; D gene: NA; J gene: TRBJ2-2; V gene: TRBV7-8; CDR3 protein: CASSLVSANTGELFF; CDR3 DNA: TGTGCCAGCAGCTTAGTTTCGGCGAACACCGGGGAGCTGTTTTTT
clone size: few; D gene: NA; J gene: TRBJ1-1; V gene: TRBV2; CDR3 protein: CASSEALRATEAFF; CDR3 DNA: TGTGCCAGCAGTGAAGCGCTTCGGGCCACTGAAGCTTTCTTT
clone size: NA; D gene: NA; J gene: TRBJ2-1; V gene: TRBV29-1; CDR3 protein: CSVEDGVSWEVNEQFF; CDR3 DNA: TGCAGCGTTGAAGATGGAGTCAGCTGGGAGGTCAATGAGCAGTTCTTC
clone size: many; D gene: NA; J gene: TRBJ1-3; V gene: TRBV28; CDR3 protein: CASSLVLRTNSGNTIYF; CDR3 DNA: TGTGCCAGCAGTTTAGTTTTGAGGACGAACTCTGGAAACACCATATATTTT
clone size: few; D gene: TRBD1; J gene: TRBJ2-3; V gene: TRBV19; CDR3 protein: CASTADRGGTDTQYF; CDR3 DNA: TGTGCCAGTACCGCGGACAGGGGCGGCACAGATACGCAGTATTTT
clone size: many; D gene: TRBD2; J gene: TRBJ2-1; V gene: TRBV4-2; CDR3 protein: CASSQEGRASYNEQFF; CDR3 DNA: TGTGCCAGCAGCCAAGAAGGGAGGGCCTCCTACAATGAGCAGTTCTTC
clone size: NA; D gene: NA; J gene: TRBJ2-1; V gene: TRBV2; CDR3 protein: CASSVSPPVYNEQFF; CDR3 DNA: TGTGCCAGCAGCGTATCCCCCCCGGTCTACAATGAGCAGTTCTTC
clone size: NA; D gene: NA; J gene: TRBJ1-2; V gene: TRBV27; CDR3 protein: CASSLRHGGTNYGYTF; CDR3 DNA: TGTGCCAGCAGTTTAAGACATGGGGGGACTAACTATGGCTACACCTTC